The clone carrying this TCR beta chain turned up a few times. As for time point: newly diagnosed GD, antithyroid drugs for less than 3 months. PBMC RNA served as the TCR library source. The data derive from a study of regulatory T cells in long-lasting Graves disease. Across the whole study: Under 3 months of antithyroid drugs had been taken by newly diagnosed Graves' patients.

Libraries of TCR beta came from iRepertoire HTBI primers plus Arm-PCR of CDR3 regions. Via MiXCR, TCRdb re-called the multiplex PCR reads, giving one row per CDR3 protein. The sample has 420,000 or so distinct CDR3 sequences, around 17% seen once. The CDR3 spans 16 residues. Trimming removed 2 bases at V and 5 bases at J, with 19 bases between. From germline, CDR1 is LGHDT and CDR2 YNNKEL (reference sequence). These data were also reused for a study on T cells in Graves' hyperthyroidism and ophthalmopathy.

The chain couples TRBV3-1 to TRBJ2-7, with a tentative D call TRBD2 (5 bases). This receptor was identified in a woman aged 18-29 years with Graves disease. The sample consisted of peripheral blood mononuclear cells (PBMCs), taken at new diagnosis, from a patient treated with antithyroid drugs. CDR3 bases: TGTGCCAGCAGCCAAAAGTTCGGGGTTACGGGGAACGAGCAGTACTTC. Its protein product is CASSQKFGVTGNEQYF.